These 19 T cell receptor beta chains were sequenced from one sample in a study of PD-L1 blockade in urothelial cancer. Repertoires were generated with immunoSEQ multiplex PCR, while TCRdb's copy carries only in-frame clones and drops some. The sample has 25,000 to 35,000 clones; approximately 81% are singletons. Time point denoted: peripheral blood 6 weeks after treatment start. The sequencing here drew on PBMCs, taken around atezolizumab (anti-PD-L1) treatment. These receptors all come from a man between 70 and 80 years old with urothelial cancer.

This clone has more than one count but fewer than ten. The genes are TRBV7-3 and TRBJ2-1, with D possibly TRBD2 on 5 matching bases. The ends were cut back, 5 bases at V and 6 bases at J, with 11 bases in the middle. The germline gives CDR1 SGHTA, CDR2 FQGTGA. The CDR3 sequence is 13 residues long. CDR3 nucleotide sequence: TGTGCCAGCAGCCCGGGAAGATCCAATGAGCAGTTCTTC. It specifies CASSPGRSNEQFF.

The chain employs TRBV6-5 and TRBJ1-1; 10 bases match TRBD1. Per the germline V gene, CDR1 is MNHEY and CDR2 is SVGAGI. With V trimmed by 6 bases and J by 7 bases, 11 bases remained unmatched. This CDR3 region has 15 residues. The CDR3 nucleotides are TGTGCCAGCAGAAGAACCCCGGACAGGGGGTTTGAAGCTTTCTTT. The encoded protein is CASRRTPDRGFEAFF.

The chain has TRBV6-1 and TRBJ2-4; the D gene is possibly TRBD1 (7 bases). This CDR3 is 15 amino acids long. Germline V CDR1 and CDR2: MNHNS, SASEGT. Trimming left V 7 bases short and J 3 bases short, with 16 bases between. In DNA, the CDR3 is TGTGCCAGCACCTCCGGGAGACAGGGCAAAAACATTCAGTACTTC. Its protein is CASTSGRQGKNIQYF.

This clone occurred a few times. The V call is TRBV29-1, the J call TRBJ1-6, with D possibly being TRBD1 (5 bases). The length of the CDR3 is 14 residues. Germline CDR1 and CDR2: SQVTM and ANQGSEA. Trimming took 4 bases from V and 8 from J, leaving 15 bases between them. Here the CDR3 reads CSVGSGETDSPLHF. CDR3 nucleotide sequence: TGCAGCGTTGGATCGGGAGAGACAGATTCACCCCTCCACTTT.

This rearrangement joins TRBV5-6 to TRBJ1-4; possibly TRBD1 for D (5 bases). Germline values: CDR1 SGHDT, CDR2 YYEEEE. The CDR3 has 15 amino acids. Deletions cut 3 bases from V and 7 bases from J, with 16 bases between. Here the CDR3 reads CASSSTLAGGEKLFF. The CDR3 DNA reads as TGTGCCAGCAGCTCCACTCTCGCCGGGGGTGAAAAACTGTTTTTT.

The V gene is TRBV5-1, the J gene TRBJ1-1, with D possibly matching TRBD1 (6 bases). Trimming stripped 5 bases from V and 7 bases from J, with 18 bases between. The CDR3 runs 14 residues. Germline V gene data show CDR1 as SGHRS and CDR2 as YFSETQ. The CDR3 reads CASRHQTQGVEAFF. In DNA form, the CDR3 reads TGCGCCAGCAGGCACCAGACACAGGGTGTTGAAGCTTTCTTT. Complete variable domain (other parts from reference TRBV5-1 and TRBJ1-1): KAGVTQTPRYLIKTRGQQVTLSCSPISGHRSVSWYQQTPGQGLQFLFEYFSETQRNKGNFPGRFSGRQFSNSRSEMNVSTLELGDSALYLCASRHQTQGVEAFFGQGTRLTVV.

This clone was seen once. The chain joins TRBV7-9 to TRBJ1-2, with 11 bases that match TRBD1. The V gene end was trimmed by 5 bases and the J gene end by 14 bases; junction bases not matched to a gene: 10. Germline V lookup: CDR1 SEHNR, CDR2 FQNEAQ (reference sequence). The length of the CDR3 is 13 residues. In nucleotides, the CDR3 is TGTGCCAGCAGCCCTAGGACAGGGGGCGCGGAAACCTTC. This sequence encodes CASSPRTGGAETF.

The chain links TRBV4-3 to TRBJ2-2; TRBD1 aligns across 9 bases. From germline, CDR1 is LGHNA and CDR2 YSLEER. The length of the CDR3 is 16 residues. V trimming: 3 bases; J trimming: 3 bases; junction bases outside the gene matches: 5. As DNA, the CDR3 is TGCGCCAGCAGCCAGGGACAGGGTTGGTACACCGGGGAGCTGTTTTTT. Protein product: CASSQGQGWYTGELFF.

This chain joins TRBV7-2 and TRBJ1-1; tentatively, D is TRBD1 (5 bases). Germline lookup yields CDR1 SGHTA and CDR2 FQGNSA. This CDR3 region has 15 residues. V dropped 5 bases and J dropped 1 base, with 14 bases sitting between them. The CDR3 DNA reads TGTGCCAGCAGCCCACAGGTTAAGGGGAACACTGAAGCTTTCTTT. Protein: CASSPQVKGNTEAFF.

The table lists this clone with a count of one. CDR3 region: CASSPRGSTGELFF. The CDR3 region has the DNA TGTGCCAGCTCACCCCGGGGGAGCACCGGGGAGCTGTTTTTT. V and J are TRBV18 and TRBJ2-2; D perhaps matches TRBD2 (6 bases). Germline assignment: CDR1 KGHSH and CDR2 LQKENI. V shed 3 bases and J shed 4 bases, with 9 bases lying between them. The CDR3 spans 14 residues. Combining the CDR3 with reference TRBV18 and TRBJ2-2 gives the whole variable domain NAGVMQNPRHLVRRRGQEARLRCSPMKGHSHVYWYRQLPEEGLKFMVYLQKENIIDESGMPKERFSAEFPKEGPSILRIQQVVRGDSAAYFCASSPRGSTGELFFGEGSRLTVL.

This chain uses TRBV6-6 with TRBJ1-4, with 10 nucleotides matching TRBD1. The CDR3 runs to 14 residues. Trimming at V came to 5 bases and at J to 8 bases, leaving 5 bases not matched to a gene. Germline CDR1 reads MNHNY; CDR2 reads SVGAGI (reference sequence). DNA for the CDR3: TGTGCCAGCAGTCCCGGGACAGGGGCCGAAAAACTGTTTTTT. This encodes CASSPGTGAEKLFF.

The chain joins TRBV28 to TRBJ1-5, with 9 bases lining up with TRBD1. CDR3 length: 16 residues. Germline CDR1 and CDR2: MDHEN and SYDVKM. V shed 5 bases, J shed 2 bases, and the junction held 7 bases outside the gene matches. The CDR3 spells CASSPSQGAGNQPQHF. The CDR3, as DNA: TGTGCCAGCAGTCCCTCACAGGGGGCGGGCAATCAGCCCCAGCATTTT.

The chain couples TRBV28 to TRBJ1-1; a weak D match, TRBD1 (5 bases). This CDR3 region has 16 residues. Per the germline V gene, CDR1 is MDHEN and CDR2 is SYDVKM. Trimming pared 5 bases from V and 3 bases from J, leaving 19 bases between. The CDR3 coding sequence is TGTGCCAGCAGTCTTTCTAGGGGCTCCATGGACACTGAAGCTTTCTTT. Translating it yields CASSLSRGSMDTEAFF. The variable domain in full, completed from reference TRBV28 and TRBJ1-1, reads DVKVTQSSRYLVKRTGEKVFLECVQDMDHENMFWYRQDPGLGLRLIYFSYDVKMKEKGDIPEGYSVSREKKERFSLILESASTNQTSMYLCASSLSRGSMDTEAFFGQGTRLTVV.

This clone has a single count. The chain is built from TRBV5-4 and TRBJ2-2; 7 bases are shared with TRBD1. The germline gives CDR1 SGHNT, CDR2 YYREEE (reference sequence). V trimming: 3 bases; J trimming: 2 bases; junction bases outside the gene matches: 10. The CDR3 spans 17 residues. CDR3 nucleotide sequence: TGTGCCAGCAGCTCTAAGAAGGGACAGTTAAACACCGGGGAGCTGTTTTTT. Its protein product is CASSSKKGQLNTGELFF.

The chain couples TRBV9 to TRBJ1-1; D is perhaps TRBD1 (5 bases). The CDR3 is 15 amino acids. Trimming shortened V by 0 bases and J by 1 base, and 10 bases separated the two germline ends. CDR1 is SGDLS, CDR2 YYNGEE, per germline. The chain's CDR3 is CASSVVSGPNTEAFF. For the CDR3, the DNA is TGTGCCAGCAGCGTAGTTTCAGGGCCGAACACTGAAGCTTTCTTT.

This clone has a single count. The CDR3 coding sequence is TGTGCCAGCAGCTCCGCCGGGACTAGCGGCACAGATACGCAGTATTTT. It yields the protein CASSSAGTSGTDTQYF. The chain links TRBV4-2 to TRBJ2-3; 10 nucleotides match TRBD2. This CDR3 comprises 16 residues. J lost 1 base, V lost 5 bases, and 6 bases had no gene match. The germline V gene encodes CDR1 LGHNA and CDR2 YNFKEQ.

The chain combines TRBV11-3 with TRBJ2-2; TRBD2 matches at 9 bases. The CDR3 is 16 residues long. Germline CDR1 and CDR2: SGHNT and YENEEA. J gave up 1 base and V 3 bases, and 3 bases lay outside the gene matches. The CDR3 spells CASSFDSGGNTGELFF. CDR3 DNA: TGTGCCAGCAGCTTCGATAGCGGGGGGAACACCGGGGAGCTGTTTTTT.

V and J are TRBV28 and TRBJ2-7; 7 bases map to TRBD2. Trimming took 2 bases from V and 5 from J; bases not matched to a gene: 6. This CDR3 is built from 14 residues. Per the germline V gene, CDR1 is MDHEN and CDR2 is SYDVKM. As DNA, the CDR3 is TGTGCCAGCAGTTTAACGGTAGGGAGGGACGAGCAGTACTTC. Its protein is CASSLTVGRDEQYF.

The rearrangement joins TRBV7-2 to TRBJ1-2, with 10 bases identical to TRBD1. The CDR3 consists of 16 residues. Trimming cost V 6 bases and J 8 bases; bases outside gene matches: 15. Germline CDR1 SGHTA, CDR2 FQGNSA. CDR3 nucleotides: TGTGCCAGCAGAATTAGTAGTCAAGGGACAGGGGACGGCTACACCTTC. It is translated as CASRISSQGTGDGYTF.